A selection of T cell receptor beta chains follows, all from one sample in a study of response to subunit inactivated influenza vaccine. Each CDR3 protein gets one entry after TCRdb re-called the RT-PCR reads with MiXCR. The sample shows over 300,000 distinct CDR3 sequences, 20% to 25% of them seen only once. The sequencing used PBMCs from blood, collected less than 22 months after vaccination. Source of these receptors: a man aged 45-69 years who received an inactivated influenza vaccine. The CDR3 runs from the conserved cysteine through the conserved F or W. The D gene is left open where the match is weak. Clone size, where shown, is once, few, many, or a class for clones that have expanded.

J	V	size	D	CDR3	DNA
TRBJ2-3	TRBV20-1	.	.	CSARPAREQNTDTQYF	TGCAGTGCTAGACCAGCCCGCGAGCAGAACACAGATACGCAGTATTTT
TRBJ2-7	TRBV5-6	.	TRBD1	CASSRGQELYEQYF	TGTGCCAGCAGCAGAGGACAGGAACTTTACGAGCAGTACTTC
TRBJ2-1	TRBV5-5	.	.	CASSLELTSAYNEQFF	TGTGCCAGCAGTCTCGAGCTGACTTCCGCCTACAATGAGCAGTTCTTC
TRBJ1-2	TRBV10-3	many	.	CAISEERYGYTF	TGTGCCATCAGTGAAGAGCGATATGGCTACACCTTC
TRBJ1-2	TRBV20-1	few	.	CISRDPNYGYTF	TGCATCTCCCGGGACCCCAACTATGGCTACACCTTC
TRBJ2-1	TRBV3-1	few	.	CASSQDFPSSYNEQFF	TGTGCCAGCAGCCAAGATTTCCCTAGCTCCTACAATGAGCAGTTCTTC
TRBJ2-2	TRBV12-3/TRBV12-4	few	.	CASSFGRYLDTGELFF	TGTGCCAGCAGTTTTGGGCGCTATTTGGACACCGGGGAGCTGTTTTTT
TRBJ2-1	TRBV28	.	TRBD1	CASSLLTSTGLGHEQFF	TGTGCCAGCAGCCTACTAACATCGACAGGGTTAGGCCATGAGCAGTTCTTC
TRBJ1-1	TRBV4-3	many	.	CASSQDSWNTEAFF	TGCGCCAGCAGCCAAGATTCCTGGAACACTGAAGCTTTCTTT
TRBJ1-2	TRBV7-9	few	TRBD1	CASSNAGTANYGYTF	TGTGCCAGCAGCAATGCCGGGACAGCGAACTATGGCTACACCTTC
TRBJ1-1	TRBV5-1	.	TRBD1	CASSWGRDRGSPEAFF	TGCGCCAGCAGCTGGGGCCGGGACAGGGGTAGCCCTGAAGCTTTCTTT
TRBJ1-2	TRBV5-4	few	.	CASSLDGTVVWGYTF	TGTGCCAGCAGCCTGGATGGGACGGTCGTTTGGGGCTACACCTTC
TRBJ2-3	TRBV6-2/TRBV6-3	.	.	CASNELAPDTQYF	TGTGCCAGCAACGAACTAGCACCCGATACGCAGTATTTT
TRBJ1-6	TRBV4-3	many	.	CASSQAFGGNSPLHF	TGCGCCAGCAGTCAAGCGTTTGGGGGTAATTCACCCCTCCACTTT
TRBJ2-1	TRBV5-1	few	.	CASTRLGGEWGEQFF	TGCGCCAGCACACGTCTCGGGGGCGAGTGGGGTGAGCAGTTCTTC
TRBJ1-3	TRBV4-2	few	.	CASSQSLSDSGNTIYF	TGTGCCAGCAGCCAAAGTCTCAGCGACTCTGGAAACACCATATATTTT
TRBJ1-4	TRBV7-2	.	.	CASSRQGGGSEKLFF	TGTGCCAGCAGCCGCCAGGGTGGAGGATCGGAAAAACTGTTTTTT
TRBJ1-5	TRBV5-1	few	TRBD1	CASSPNTGGGNQPQHF	TGCGCCAGCAGCCCGAATACAGGGGGTGGCAATCAGCCCCAGCATTTT
TRBJ2-1	TRBV12-5	.	TRBD1	CASEQGDAEQFF	TGTGCTAGCGAGCAGGGGGACGCTGAGCAGTTCTTC
TRBJ2-7	TRBV6-1	few	TRBD1	CASSQIQTGVGSYEQYF	TGTGCCAGCAGTCAAATCCAGACAGGGGTAGGGTCCTACGAGCAGTACTTC
TRBJ2-7	TRBV3-1	.	.	CASSQSSDYEQYF	TGTGCCAGCAGCCAATCCTCAGACTACGAGCAGTACTTC
TRBJ1-1	TRBV4-2	few	.	CASSHLGGTEAFF	TGTGCCAGCAGCCACCTTGGGGGCACTGAAGCTTTCTTT
TRBJ2-7	TRBV28	few	.	CASRTGASYEQYF	TGTGCCAGCAGAACCGGGGCCTCCTACGAGCAGTACTTC